This passage covers 25 T cell receptor beta chains from one sample sequenced in a study of blood T cell repertoires in COVID-19. Some clones are missing from TCRdb's copy, which holds only in-frame ones; the method was immunoSEQ multiplex PCR. The sample carries 300,000 or so clones, approximately 84% recorded once. The sequencing input was PBMCs or T cells enriched from blood (not recorded which). Receptor source: a woman in her 30s who had recovered from COVID-19.

This sequence joins TRBV7-6 and TRBJ1-2; possibly TRBD1 for D (5 bases). The CDR3 totals 14 residues. Trimming shortened V by 5 bases and J by 2 bases, and 12 bases separated the two germline ends. Germline assignment: CDR1 SGHVS and CDR2 FNYEAQ. CDR3 sequence reads: CASSPRGLNYGYTF. CDR3 DNA sequence: TGTGCCAGCAGCCCTAGGGGCTTAAACTATGGCTACACCTTC.

This sequence joins TRBV6-6 and TRBJ1-5, with D unresolved. The V gene's germline CDR1 is MNHNY and CDR2 SVGAGI (reference sequence). Trimming stripped 2 bases from V and 0 bases from J, with 5 bases between. This CDR3 has 14 amino acids. CDR3 in DNA: TGTGCCAGCAGTTACACATCTAGCAATCAGCCCCAGCATTTT. Translation gives CASSYTSSNQPQHF.

The chain has TRBV6-1 and TRBJ1-5; 8 nucleotides align to TRBD1. The CDR3 spans 16 residues. V lost 2 bases to trimming and J lost 5 bases; unmatched junction nucleotides: 8. Per germline, CDR1 MNHNS and CDR2 SASEGT. The CDR3 is CASSETHVTGDQPQHF. CDR3 DNA sequence: TGTGCCAGCAGTGAAACTCATGTGACAGGGGATCAGCCCCAGCATTTT.

CDR3 nucleotides: TGTGCCAGCAGCTTAGCGCGGGTGAACACTGAAGCTTTCTTT. Translation gives CASSLARVNTEAFF. The gene calls are TRBV7-2 and TRBJ1-1; D gene unclear. The CDR3 contains 14 residues. With 0 bases removed from V and 0 bases from J, the gap between germline ends came to 5 bases. CDR1 and CDR2 from the germline V gene are SGHTA and FQGNSA.

The rearrangement uses TRBV19 and TRBJ1-6; 10 bases agree with TRBD1. The V segment lost 5 bases and the J segment 7 bases; nucleotides outside the gene matches: 5. CDR3 length: 15 amino acids. Germline V gene lookup returns CDR1 LNHDA and CDR2 SQIVND (reference sequence). The CDR3 sequence is CASSHRQGANSPLHF. The DNA for the CDR3 is TGTGCCAGTAGTCACCGACAGGGGGCGAATTCACCCCTCCACTTT.

The genes are TRBV7-9 and TRBJ2-7; maybe TRBD2 (6 bases). V lost 5 bases, J lost 0 bases, and 14 bases lay in between. This CDR3 region has 15 residues. CDR1 and CDR2 from the germline V gene are SEHNR and FQNEAQ (reference sequence). This CDR3 is CASSGGNSDSYEQYF. The CDR3 nucleotides are TGTGCCAGCAGCGGGGGGAACTCGGACTCCTACGAGCAGTACTTC.

This clone occurred once. The chain couples TRBV5-4 to TRBJ2-1; maybe TRBD2 (6 bases). V lost 0 bases and J 8 bases, leaving 12 bases between the germline ends. The germline CDR1 and CDR2 sequences are SGHNT and YYREEE (reference sequence). The CDR3 has 14 amino acids. DNA for the CDR3: TGTGCCAGCAGCTTGGAGGGGTCGGGGGATGAGCAGTTCTTC. The encoded protein is CASSLEGSGDEQFF.

The CDR3 DNA is TGTGCCAGCAGCTTGGGACCGGGAAACGAGCAGTACTTC. As protein: CASSLGPGNEQYF. The chain joins TRBV5-6 to TRBJ2-7, with D maybe TRBD2 (5 bases). Germline V lookup: CDR1 SGHDT, CDR2 YYEEEE. V lost 0 bases and J 5 bases, leaving 9 bases between the germline ends. The CDR3 is 13 residues long.

The rearrangement joins TRBV7-2 to TRBJ1-2; 8 bases fit TRBD1. V lost 1 base, J lost 5 bases, and 6 bases stayed unmatched. Germline CDR1 is SGHTA and CDR2 is FQGNSA. There are 15 residues in the CDR3. In DNA form, the CDR3 reads TGTGCCAGCAGCTTAGAGGTGACAGGGGAGTATGGCTACACCTTC. As protein: CASSLEVTGEYGYTF.

This chain uses TRBV29-1 with TRBJ1-2, with 9 nucleotides matching TRBD1. This CDR3 spans 14 amino acids. Per germline, CDR1 SQVTM and CDR2 ANQGSEA. The V gene end was trimmed by 6 bases and the J gene end by 8 bases; junction bases not matched to a gene: 13. CDR3 amino acids: CSVTRQGVREGYTF. CDR3 sequence (DNA): TGCAGCGTGACACGACAGGGGGTGAGGGAAGGCTACACCTTC.

The chain is built from TRBV4-3 and TRBJ2-2; 9 bases match TRBD1. CDR3 length equals 15 residues. Germline values: CDR1 LGHNA, CDR2 YSLEER. V dropped 9 bases and J dropped 4; count of bases not matched to a gene: 9. CDR3 residues: CASKQGAHGTGELFF. The DNA of the CDR3 is TGCGCCAGTAAACAGGGGGCGCATGGCACCGGGGAGCTGTTTTTT.

This chain connects TRBV5-1 to TRBJ1-4, with 7 bases matching TRBD1. From germline, CDR1 is SGHRS and CDR2 YFSETQ. V dropped 5 bases and J dropped 5; count of bases not matched to a gene: 6. CDR3 size: 14 residues. The CDR3 DNA is TGCGCCAGCAGTGGGGGGACAGTAAATGAAAAACTGTTTTTT. It translates to CASSGGTVNEKLFF.

The chain joins TRBV28 to TRBJ2-2, with 9 bases identical to TRBD1. The CDR3 consists of 15 residues. The trim removed 4 bases at V and 0 bases at J, leaving 0 bases unmatched. In germline, CDR1 is MDHEN, CDR2 SYDVKM. The CDR3 region is CASSWTGANTGELFF. The CDR3 DNA reads TGTGCCAGCAGTTGGACAGGGGCGAACACCGGGGAGCTGTTTTTT.

The gene calls are TRBV28 and TRBJ2-7; the D gene is possibly TRBD1 (5 bases). Per germline, CDR1 MDHEN and CDR2 SYDVKM. CDR3 size: 15 residues. Trimming left V 1 base short and J 2 bases short, with 12 bases between. The CDR3 region is CASSLSGQGTYEQYF. The CDR3 bases are TGTGCCAGCAGTTTATCAGGGCAGGGCACCTACGAGCAGTACTTC.

The chain employs TRBV27 and TRBJ1-2; D gene uncertain. Germline V gives CDR1 MNHEY, CDR2 SMNVEV (reference sequence). The length of the CDR3 is 15 residues. Trimming took 0 bases from V and 1 from J, leaving 9 bases between them. The CDR3 DNA reads TGTGCCAGCAGTTTATCTCCGTTATTTAACTATGGCTACACCTTC. Amino acid sequence: CASSLSPLFNYGYTF.

V usage is TRBV2 and J usage is TRBJ2-3; TRBD2 matches 10 bases. Trimming took 4 bases from V and 6 from J; bases not matched to a gene: 7. The germline CDR1 and CDR2 sequences are SNHLY and FYNNEI. This CDR3 is built from 15 residues. In nucleotides, the CDR3 is TGTGCCAGCAGTGGTATTAGCGGGGGGAGGGATACGCAGTATTTT. It yields the protein CASSGISGGRDTQYF.

The chain carries TRBV6-5 and TRBJ1-2; no reliable D call. Germline CDR1 MNHEY, CDR2 SVGAGI. CDR3 length: 12 amino acids. The V and J ends lost 6 bases and 6 bases respectively, with 11 bases between them. CDR3 protein: CASRLQSDGYTF. The CDR3 region has the DNA TGTGCCAGCAGGTTACAGTCGGATGGCTACACCTTC.

This sequence joins TRBV6-2 or TRBV6-3 and TRBJ2-3; tentatively, D is TRBD2 (5 bases). The V and J ends lost 4 bases and 4 bases respectively, with 12 bases between them. There are 14 residues in the CDR3. Germline V gives CDR1 MNHEY, CDR2 SVGEGT. In DNA form, the CDR3 reads TGTGCCAGCAGTTTGGCTAGCTCATCAGATACGCAGTATTTT. Translation gives CASSLASSSDTQYF.

The V gene is TRBV30, the J gene TRBJ1-5; D is ambiguous. The CDR3 loop spans 14 amino acids. Looked up from germline, CDR1 is GTSNPN and CDR2 is SVGIG (reference sequence). V was shortened by 1 base and J by 4 bases, with 11 bases between the two germline ends. The CDR3 reads CAWSAAALNQPQHF. In DNA, the CDR3 is TGTGCCTGGAGTGCCGCGGCGCTAAATCAGCCCCAGCATTTT.

V is TRBV6-5 and J is TRBJ1-5; D might be TRBD1 (6 bases). The CDR3 sequence is 14 residues long. V was trimmed by 4 bases and J by 5 bases, leaving 12 bases between them. Germline CDR1 is MNHEY and CDR2 is SVGAGI. The CDR3 spells CASSFGQSYQPQHF. The CDR3 coding sequence is TGTGCCAGCAGTTTTGGACAGAGCTATCAGCCCCAGCATTTT.

This clone was seen once. The chain carries TRBV3-1 (or the pseudogene TRBV3-2) and TRBJ2-3; 8 bases match TRBD2. CDR1 is LGHDT, CDR2 YNNKEL, per germline (reference sequence). Losses at the gene ends were 0 bases for V and 6 bases for J; bases not matched to a gene: 8. The CDR3 has 16 residues. CDR3 in DNA: TGTGCCAGCAGCCAAGATCTAACGGGGGGGCGGGATACGCAGTATTTT. The encoded protein is CASSQDLTGGRDTQYF.

This clone has just one count. The chain joins TRBV11-3 to TRBJ2-3; D not certain. The CDR3 loop spans 16 amino acids. Germline CDR1 reads SGHNT; CDR2 reads YENEEA. The V and J ends lost 6 bases and 1 base respectively, with 17 bases between them. CDR3 in DNA: TGTGCCAGCAGTTGCGACTCCATAGAGGGCACAGATACGCAGTATTTT. It codes for CASSCDSIEGTDTQYF.

This clone was counted once. The gene calls are TRBV6-5 and TRBJ1-2; D not certain. V shed 5 bases and J shed 4 bases, with 11 bases lying between them. The CDR3 is made up of 13 amino acids. Germline lookup yields CDR1 MNHEY and CDR2 SVGAGI. The CDR3 DNA reads TGTGCCAGCAGTCTTTCCGTCGGCTATGGCTACACCTTC. Its translation: CASSLSVGYGYTF.

CDR3 coding DNA: TGTGCCAGCTCACCACCGGGAGGTCGGGGGAACACTGAAGCTTTCTTT. This codes for CASSPPGGRGNTEAFF. The chain couples TRBV18 to TRBJ1-1; D remains unclear. Between the trimmed V and J ends, which lost 0 bases and 1 base, there was a span of 12 bases. Germline assignment: CDR1 KGHSH and CDR2 LQKENI. The CDR3 contains 16 residues.

The rearrangement links TRBV28 to TRBJ1-4; 9 bases fit TRBD1. This CDR3 is built from 15 residues. V lost 5 bases, J lost 5 bases, and 6 bases stayed unmatched. Looked up from germline, CDR1 is MDHEN and CDR2 is SYDVKM. The CDR3 loop is CASSPTTGGNEKLFF. The CDR3 DNA reads as TGTGCCAGCAGTCCAACGACAGGGGGGAATGAAAAACTGTTTTTT.